Below, one TCR beta chain is given with its context. Looked up from germline, CDR1 is KGHSH and CDR2 is LQKENI. Losses at the gene ends were 6 bases for V and 1 base for J; bases not matched to a gene: 8. CDR3 length equals 15 residues. This sample was taken from a study of blood T cell repertoires in COVID-19. Study as a whole: COVID-19 samples from acute and convalescent phases originated in the United States, Italy and Spain. T cells, B-cell-depleted T cells, or PBMCs provided the cDNA or gDNA that served as material.

In the original analysis: Estimation of nucleated cell counts relied on the amplification of reference gene primers. Produced via immunoSEQ multiplex PCR; TCRdb's table is partial and in-frame only. V and J calls and clone size are as listed in that table; D and trimming were resolved from the DNA. The repertoire has roughly 80,000 clones, about 88% of them found once; the top ten carry 2.5% to 3.5%. The receptor comes from an elderly woman with acute or convalescent COVID-19. The sequencing sample was made of peripheral blood. This chain uses TRBV18 with TRBJ1-2; 7 bases are shared with TRBD1. The CDR3 is CASSTTGDSNYGYTF. CDR3 DNA: TGTGCCAGCTCCACCACGGGGGACAGTAACTATGGCTACACCTTC.